These 12 T cell receptor beta chains originate from one sample sequenced in a study of T cell responses to AZD1222 COVID-19 vaccine. Clones were sequenced by immunoSEQ multiplex PCR, and TCRdb holds only the in-frame ones, with some missing. The sample records 90,000 to 120,000 clones, about 90% being singletons. The sequencing used peripheral blood, collected on day 0 of AZD1222 vaccination. Source of these receptors: an adult in good health.

The chain has TRBV5-4 and TRBJ1-1; maybe TRBD1 (5 bases). CDR3 length equals 12 residues. Germline values: CDR1 SGHNT, CDR2 YYREEE (reference sequence). The ends were cut back, 4 bases at V and 9 bases at J, with 13 bases in the middle. DNA for the CDR3: TGTGCCAGCAGCACTGGGGGGGATCAAGCTTTCTTT. The encoded protein is CASSTGGDQAFF.

This clone occurred a few times. The J gene is TRBJ2-7, the V gene TRBV3-1 (or the pseudogene TRBV3-2); D may be TRBD1 (6 bases). V was clipped by 1 base and J by 2 bases, with 9 bases between them. The CDR3 is 14 residues long. Germline V CDR1 and CDR2: LGHDT, YNNKEL (reference sequence). The CDR3 DNA reads TGTGCCAGCAGCCAAGGAGACAGGACCTACGAGCAGTACTTC. It yields the protein CASSQGDRTYEQYF.

The chain employs TRBV7-2 and TRBJ1-4, with D perhaps matching TRBD1 (6 bases). Trimming stripped 0 bases from V and 3 bases from J, with 8 bases between. The germline gives CDR1 SGHTA, CDR2 FQGNSA. The CDR3 runs to 15 residues. The CDR3 coding sequence is TGTGCCAGCAGCTTAGCAGGGGGGGCTAATGAAAAACTGTTTTTT. Protein: CASSLAGGANEKLFF.

V gene TRBV3-1 (or the pseudogene TRBV3-2) combines with J gene TRBJ2-5; 12 nucleotides line up with TRBD2. Germline V gives CDR1 LGHDT, CDR2 YNNKEL (reference sequence). CDR3 length: 18 amino acids. After removal of 1 base from V and 1 base from J, the junction contained 7 bases not matched to a gene. The CDR3 bases are TGTGCCAGCAGCCAAGTCCTAGCGGGGGGGCCCGTCCAAGAGACCCAGTACTTC. Translation: CASSQVLAGGPVQETQYF.

The chain combines TRBV28 with TRBJ1-2, with TRBD1 matching 7 bases. This CDR3 region has 13 residues. Per germline, CDR1 MDHEN and CDR2 SYDVKM. The trim removed 5 bases at V and 5 bases at J, leaving 5 bases unmatched. The CDR3 DNA reads TGTGCCAGCAGTCTTGCAGGGGGGTATGGCTACACCTTC. Its protein product is CASSLAGGYGYTF.

The rearrangement joins TRBV13 to TRBJ2-1; no reliable D call. Germline values: CDR1 PRHDT, CDR2 FYEKMQ (reference sequence). This CDR3 has 15 amino acids. V lost 3 bases and J lost 1, with 10 bases in between. Here the CDR3 DNA reads TGTGCCAGCAGCTTGACCCGGGCGTCCTACAATGAGCAGTTCTTC. Translating it yields CASSLTRASYNEQFF.

The chain couples TRBV14 to TRBJ1-1; 9 nucleotides match TRBD1. The germline CDR1 and CDR2 sequences are SGHDN and FVKESK. Trimming cost V 5 bases and J 7 bases; bases outside gene matches: 17. The CDR3 runs 17 residues. The CDR3 spells CASSKNGRGQGRDEAFF. As DNA, the CDR3 is TGTGCCAGCAGCAAAAATGGTAGGGGACAGGGACGGGATGAAGCTTTCTTT. The full variable domain, completed using reference TRBV14 and TRBJ1-1, is EAGVTQFPSHSVIEKGQTVTLRCDPISGHDNLYWYRRVMGKEIKFLLHFVKESKQDESGMPNNRFLAERTGGTYSTLKVQPAELEDSGVYFCASSKNGRGQGRDEAFFGQGTRLTVV.

The chain carries TRBV7-9 and TRBJ2-7; the D gene could be TRBD1 or TRBD2 (6 bases each). Germline CDR1 and CDR2: SEHNR and FQNEAQ (reference sequence). V was cut by 4 bases and J by 0 bases, with 13 bases left in between. The CDR3 has 15 residues. The CDR3 loop is CASSSQGLTSYEQYF. The DNA of the CDR3 is TGTGCCAGCAGCTCACAGGGACTTACCTCCTACGAGCAGTACTTC.

The J gene is TRBJ1-2, the V gene TRBV6-5; D not resolved. This CDR3 is built from 16 residues. Germline CDR1 reads MNHEY; CDR2 reads SVGAGI. The ends were cut back, 0 bases at V and 4 bases at J, with 15 bases in the middle. CDR3 protein: CASSYSAWAVTYGYTF. CDR3 in DNA: TGTGCCAGCAGTTACTCGGCATGGGCAGTGACCTATGGCTACACCTTC.

The rearrangement joins TRBV6-5 to TRBJ2-7; 8 nucleotides align to TRBD2. The ends lost 4 bases at V and 5 bases at J; junction bases unmatched: 7. This CDR3 is 14 amino acids long. CDR1 is MNHEY, CDR2 SVGAGI, per germline. The CDR3 loop is CASSSVAGWDEQYF. CDR3 DNA sequence: TGTGCCAGCAGTTCCGTAGCGGGGTGGGACGAGCAGTACTTC.

This chain connects TRBV4-2 to TRBJ1-1, with 8 bases lining up with TRBD1. This CDR3 has 15 residues. From germline, CDR1 is LGHNA and CDR2 YNFKEQ. J lost 3 bases, V lost 2 bases, and 5 bases had no gene match. CDR3 in DNA: TGTGCCAGCAGCCAACGACAGGGGACATACACTGAAGCTTTCTTT. Encoded protein: CASSQRQGTYTEAFF.

This clone was picked up one time. The chain combines TRBV18 with TRBJ1-2, with TRBD1 as a possible D gene (6 bases). The V gene lost 5 bases and the J gene lost 6 bases, with 13 bases spanning the gap. The CDR3 consists of 13 residues. Germline CDR1 KGHSH, CDR2 LQKENI. CDR3 sequence: CASSDQGSNGYTF. In nucleotides, the CDR3 is TGTGCCAGCTCAGATCAGGGGTCGAATGGCTACACCTTC.